A single sample gave rise to the 11 T cell receptor beta chains below, sequenced in a study of blood T cell repertoires in COVID-19. The data were produced by immunoSEQ multiplex PCR, yet TCRdb's version contains in-frame clones alone and is incomplete. Of around 200,000 clones listed, roughly 83% are singletons. Sample: peripheral blood. Receptors were obtained from a woman in her thirties or forties with COVID-19, enrolled during active disease.

The gene calls are TRBV27 and TRBJ1-1; D is perhaps TRBD1 (6 bases). The CDR3 contains 14 residues. V lost 0 bases, J lost 6 bases, and 11 bases lay in between. Per the germline V gene, CDR1 is MNHEY and CDR2 is SMNVEV (reference sequence). The CDR3 reads CASSLSAGEAEAFF. In nucleotides, the CDR3 is TGTGCCAGCAGTTTATCGGCAGGGGAAGCTGAAGCTTTCTTT.

J is TRBJ2-1 and V is TRBV3-1 (or the pseudogene TRBV3-2); D is uncertain. V lost 3 bases and J lost 9, with 9 bases in between. CDR3 length equals 12 residues. CDR1 is LGHDT and CDR2 is YNNKEL in the germline V gene (reference sequence). CDR3 sequence reads: CASSHGRSEQFF. DNA for the CDR3: TGTGCCAGCAGCCATGGAAGGAGTGAGCAGTTCTTC.

The chain carries TRBV21-1 and TRBJ1-1; the table's TRBD1 call for D was not verified on the DNA. TRBV21-1 is assigned pseudogene status. There are 16 residues in the CDR3. The CDR3 spells CASSKKSQGWNTEAFF. Written as DNA, the CDR3 is TGTGCCAGCAGCAAAAAATCCCAGGGATGGAACACTGAAGCTTTCTTT.

V gene TRBV28 combines with J gene TRBJ1-5, with 8 bases identical to TRBD1. The CDR3 is 13 residues long. The germline gives CDR1 MDHEN, CDR2 SYDVKM. J gave up 2 bases and V 8 bases, and 2 bases lay outside the gene matches. The CDR3 sequence is CASQDRGNQPQHF. The CDR3 DNA reads as TGTGCCAGCCAGGACAGGGGCAATCAGCCCCAGCATTTT.

In nucleotides, the CDR3 is TGTGCCATCAGTGAGCGCAGGGACTGGCGGTTCTTC. This codes for CAISERRDWRFF. The J gene is TRBJ2-1, the V gene TRBV10-3; TRBD2 is a possible D gene (6 bases). CDR1 is ENHRY and CDR2 is SYGVKD in the germline V gene. The CDR3 is 12 residues long. V shed 2 bases and J shed 15 bases, with 14 bases lying between them.

The chain has TRBV27 and TRBJ1-3; TRBD1 aligns across 9 bases. The CDR3 is made up of 17 amino acids. Germline trimming cut 5 bases from V and 0 bases from J; bases unmatched to any gene: 8. The germline CDR1 and CDR2 sequences are MNHEY and SMNVEV (reference sequence). The CDR3 loop reads CASSPGTGWLSGNTIYF. The CDR3 nucleotides read TGTGCCAGCAGTCCCGGGACAGGGTGGCTCTCTGGAAACACCATATATTTT.

This clone was seen a single time. The rearrangement links TRBV19 to TRBJ1-6; D remains ambiguous. The V end lost 7 bases, the J end lost 4 bases, and 17 bases lay between the germline ends. The length of the CDR3 is 16 residues. CDR1 and CDR2 (germline): LNHDA, SQIVND (reference sequence). The CDR3 protein is CASNPRGGQYNSPLHF. The CDR3 region has the DNA TGTGCCAGTAACCCCCGGGGAGGGCAGTATAATTCACCCCTCCACTTT.

The chain is built from TRBV7-9 and TRBJ2-2; 9 bases match TRBD1. The V gene's germline CDR1 is SEHNR and CDR2 FQNEAQ (reference sequence). V shed 5 bases, J shed 3 bases, and the junction held 4 bases outside the gene matches. CDR3 size: 15 residues. This CDR3 is CASSLRDRDTGELFF. CDR3 nucleotides: TGTGCCAGCAGCCTCCGGGACAGGGACACCGGGGAGCTGTTTTTT.

The CDR3 reads CASSTRQVPALYGYTF. The CDR3 DNA reads as TGTGCCAGCAGCACTCGACAGGTCCCAGCACTCTATGGCTACACCTTC. The rearrangement links TRBV9 to TRBJ1-2, with D perhaps matching TRBD1 (6 bases). Per germline, CDR1 SGDLS and CDR2 YYNGEE. The CDR3 totals 16 residues. The V gene lost 4 bases and the J gene lost 4 bases, with 20 bases spanning the gap.

This clone appeared a few times. The chain recombines TRBV7-9 with TRBJ2-2; D perhaps matches TRBD1 (6 bases). There are 15 residues in the CDR3. V shed 5 bases and J shed 7 bases, with 17 bases lying between them. Germline loops: CDR1 SEHNR, CDR2 FQNEAQ (reference sequence). DNA of the CDR3: TGTGCCAGCAGCACCATGACAGGACTTAGCGGGGAGCTGTTTTTT. Its protein product is CASSTMTGLSGELFF.

The rearrangement joins TRBV11-2 to TRBJ1-4; maybe TRBD1 (5 bases). The CDR3 loop spans 16 amino acids. Deletions cut 3 bases from V and 2 bases from J, with 13 bases between. Germline CDR1 reads SGHAT; CDR2 reads FQNNGV. The CDR3 region has the DNA TGTGCCAGCAGCTTCCCGTCGGGGGTGACTAATGAAAAACTGTTTTTT. Encoded protein: CASSFPSGVTNEKLFF.